These 26 T cell receptor beta chains were sequenced from one sample in a study of blood T cell repertoires in COVID-19. TCRdb keeps only in-frame clones here, not all; method: immunoSEQ multiplex PCR. Of 300,000 to 400,000 clones listed, roughly 90% are singletons. The sequenced sample consisted of peripheral blood. These receptors all stem from a woman aged 45-65 years with active or convalescent COVID-19.

This rearrangement joins TRBV6-6 to TRBJ2-7, with D uncertain. Germline CDR1 is MNHNY and CDR2 is SVGAGI (reference sequence). The CDR3 covers 14 residues. Trimming took 0 bases from V and 3 from J, leaving 9 bases between them. This chain's CDR3 is CASSYSITGYEQYF. CDR3 coding DNA: TGTGCCAGCAGTTACTCGATCACGGGCTACGAGCAGTACTTC.

The CDR3 loop is CASSPRGLSLHF. The CDR3 bases are TGTGCCAGCTCACCACGGGGACTGTCCCTCCACTTT. The chain links TRBV18 to TRBJ1-6; the D gene is possibly TRBD1 (5 bases). V lost 1 base and J lost 14, with 9 bases in between. Germline CDR1 reads KGHSH; CDR2 reads LQKENI. CDR3 size: 12 residues. Full variable domain (remainder filled in from reference TRBV18 and TRBJ1-6): NAGVMQNPRHLVRRRGQEARLRCSPMKGHSHVYWYRQLPEEGLKFMVYLQKENIIDESGMPKERFSAEFPKEGPSILRIQQVVRGDSAAYFCASSPRGLSLHFGNGTRLTVT.

In the case of this clone: The same CDR3 also results from other DNA sequences found in this sample. The chain joins TRBV9 to TRBJ2-6; perhaps TRBD2 as D (6 bases). The V end was cut by 2 bases, the J end by 0 bases, with 9 bases between. The V gene's germline CDR1 is SGDLS and CDR2 YYNGEE. This CDR3 spans 16 amino acids. In DNA, the CDR3 is TGTGCCAGCAGCGTCGGGGGAAGCTCTGGGGCCAACGTCCTGACTTTC. Amino acid sequence: CASSVGGSSGANVLTF.

The rearrangement uses TRBV3-1 (or the pseudogene TRBV3-2) and TRBJ2-5; 8 positions match TRBD1. J lost 3 bases, V lost 3 bases, and 6 bases had no gene match. The CDR3 length is 15 residues. Germline CDR1 LGHDT, CDR2 YNNKEL (reference sequence). The CDR3 DNA reads TGTGCCAGCAGCCATTACGCAGGGGGCGAAGAGACCCAGTACTTC. The encoded protein is CASSHYAGGEETQYF.

The chain uses TRBV19 and TRBJ2-7; tentatively, D is TRBD1 (6 bases). V lost 8 bases, J lost 1 base, and 9 bases lay in between. CDR1 and CDR2 (germline): LNHDA, SQIVND (reference sequence). The CDR3 length is 12 residues. CDR3 bases: TGTGCCAGTCTCGGACAGTCCTACGAGCAGTACTTC. Its translation is CASLGQSYEQYF.

J is TRBJ1-3 and V is TRBV4-2, with D unclear. Germline values: CDR1 LGHNA, CDR2 YNFKEQ. The CDR3 is 13 residues long. The V end lost 3 bases, the J end lost 3 bases, and 6 bases lay between the germline ends. DNA for the CDR3: TGTGCCAGCAGCCAGGAGCTTGGAAACACCATATATTTT. Residues: CASSQELGNTIYF.

CDR3 nucleotides: TGTGCCAGCAGCTCCTGGACAAGACAAGAGACCCAGTACTTC. Amino acid sequence: CASSSWTRQETQYF. V is TRBV5-4 and J is TRBJ2-5, with TRBD1 as a possible D gene (5 bases). The germline gives CDR1 SGHNT, CDR2 YYREEE (reference sequence). Trimming removed 3 bases from V and 2 bases from J, with 11 bases in between. The CDR3 covers 14 residues.

The rearrangement links TRBV28 to TRBJ2-3; 9 nucleotides align to TRBD2. Losses at the gene ends were 4 bases for V and 5 bases for J; bases not matched to a gene: 13. CDR1 and CDR2 (germline): MDHEN, SYDVKM. This CDR3 spans 17 amino acids. CDR3 residues: CASSSLVGREGQDTQYF. CDR3 nucleotides: TGTGCCAGCAGTTCCCTTGTCGGGCGGGAGGGCCAAGATACGCAGTATTTT.

The gene calls are TRBV5-1 and TRBJ1-6, with D uncertain. Deletions cut 4 bases from V and 8 bases from J, with 10 bases between. The V gene's germline CDR1 is SGHRS and CDR2 YFSETQ. The CDR3 has 13 amino acids. CDR3 amino acids: CASSARWDSPLHF. The CDR3 DNA reads as TGCGCCAGCAGCGCCAGGTGGGATTCACCCCTCCACTTT.

For the CDR3, the DNA is TGCGCCAGCAGCGCGGGACAGGGGAACTATGGCTACACCTTC. Residues: CASSAGQGNYGYTF. V and J are TRBV5-1 and TRBJ1-2, with 10 nucleotides matching TRBD1. J lost 2 bases, V lost 4 bases, and 2 bases had no gene match. Germline CDR1 is SGHRS and CDR2 is YFSETQ. The CDR3 runs to 14 residues. The variable domain in full, completed from reference TRBV5-1 and TRBJ1-2, reads KAGVTQTPRYLIKTRGQQVTLSCSPISGHRSVSWYQQTPGQGLQFLFEYFSETQRNKGNFPGRFSGRQFSNSRSEMNVSTLELGDSALYLCASSAGQGNYGYTFGSGTRLTVV.

By its share, this clone is medium-sized. The chain carries TRBV7-3 and TRBJ2-5, with D possibly matching TRBD2 (6 bases). V lost 5 bases and J lost 4, with 17 bases in between. This CDR3 spans 15 amino acids. The V gene's germline CDR1 is SGHTA and CDR2 FQGTGA. In nucleotides, the CDR3 is TGTGCCAGCAGCGCCTCCGGGACTTGGGGAGAGACCCAGTACTTC. Translating it yields CASSASGTWGETQYF.

The V call is TRBV3-1 (or the pseudogene TRBV3-2), the J call TRBJ1-6; 7 positions match TRBD1. Germline assignment: CDR1 LGHDT and CDR2 YNNKEL (reference sequence). The CDR3 is 15 residues long. Trimming at V came to 1 base and at J to 7 bases, leaving 4 bases not matched to a gene. CDR3 sequence: CASSQGQGNNSPLHF. The CDR3, as DNA: TGTGCCAGCAGCCAAGGACAGGGCAACAATTCACCCCTCCACTTT.

V usage is TRBV5-4 and J usage is TRBJ2-1; a possible D gene is TRBD2 (5 bases). The V end was cut by 3 bases, the J end by 3 bases, with 13 bases between. Germline loops: CDR1 SGHNT, CDR2 YYREEE (reference sequence). The CDR3 is 15 residues long. This chain's CDR3 is CASSWVARNYNEQFF. For the CDR3, the DNA is TGTGCCAGCAGCTGGGTAGCGAGAAACTACAATGAGCAGTTCTTC.

The chain is built from TRBV6-5 and TRBJ1-1; TRBD1 might be the D (5 bases). V was clipped by 0 bases and J by 3 bases, with 11 bases between them. CDR1 is MNHEY and CDR2 is SVGAGI in the germline V gene. The CDR3 spans 15 residues. The CDR3 region has the DNA TGTGCCAGCAGTTACTCGAGGTGGGGGGACACTGAAGCTTTCTTT. Translated: CASSYSRWGDTEAFF.

As to this clone: Within the sample, other DNA sequences also encode this same CDR3. The chain carries TRBV30 and TRBJ1-1; D is uncertain. The CDR3 loop spans 13 amino acids. Germline assignment: CDR1 GTSNPN and CDR2 SVGIG (reference sequence). V gave up 0 bases and J gave up 4 bases, with 9 bases separating them. CDR3 sequence: CAWSVGSGTEAFF. Written as DNA, the CDR3 is TGTGCCTGGAGTGTAGGGAGCGGCACTGAAGCTTTCTTT.

As to this clone: This sequence may be a read error, since a much larger clone differs from it by one base. The rearrangement joins TRBV6-5 to TRBJ1-2; TRBD1 might be the D (5 bases). CDR1 and CDR2 from the germline V gene are MNHEY and SVGAGI. The CDR3 loop spans 14 amino acids. The CDR3 DNA sequence: TGTGTCAGCAGTTACACCAGGGAAGCGGGGGGCTACACCTTC. Translated: CVSSYTREAGGYTF.

This clone appeared once. This sequence joins TRBV6-5 and TRBJ2-1; 9 bases are a match to TRBD1. Germline V gives CDR1 MNHEY, CDR2 SVGAGI. This CDR3 is 14 amino acids long. Germline trimming cut 7 bases from V and 5 bases from J; bases unmatched to any gene: 6. DNA of the CDR3: TGTGCCAGCACCACAGGGGGCGAAAACAATGAGCAGTTCTTC. It specifies CASTTGGENNEQFF.

The chain uses TRBV6-2 or TRBV6-3 and TRBJ2-2; D gene unclear. In germline, CDR1 is MNHEY, CDR2 SVGEGT. This CDR3 spans 13 amino acids. V lost 4 bases and J lost 5, with 8 bases in between. CDR3 sequence: CASSLGATGELFF. The CDR3 nucleotides read TGTGCCAGCAGTTTAGGAGCGACCGGGGAGCTGTTTTTT.

J is TRBJ1-3 and V is TRBV19, with D unclear. The CDR3 runs 11 residues. The V end lost 4 bases, the J end lost 8 bases, and 6 bases lay between the germline ends. Germline CDR1 LNHDA, CDR2 SQIVND (reference sequence). The CDR3 region is CASSTIDTIYF. The CDR3 DNA follows: TGTGCCAGTAGTACCATAGACACCATATATTTT.

The rearrangement uses TRBV10-3 and TRBJ1-3; tentative D call: TRBD1 (6 bases). Germline V gene lookup returns CDR1 ENHRY and CDR2 SYGVKD. With 3 bases removed from V and 7 bases from J, the gap between germline ends came to 10 bases. CDR3 length: 13 amino acids. The DNA for the CDR3 is TGTGCCATCAGTGATTTCCAGGGGAACACCATATATTTT. Its protein product is CAISDFQGNTIYF.

J is TRBJ1-1 and V is TRBV10-3; possibly TRBD1 for D (6 bases). CDR1 and CDR2 (germline): ENHRY, SYGVKD. The CDR3 covers 12 residues. Trimming pared 6 bases from V and 5 bases from J, leaving 10 bases between. The CDR3 bases are TGTGCCATCAGGGGGGACACGACTGAAGCTTTCTTT. It yields the protein CAIRGDTTEAFF.

This chain joins TRBV18 and TRBJ1-1; D may be TRBD1 (6 bases). The germline V and J ends were trimmed by 4 bases and 2 bases, with 8 bases remaining between them. The CDR3 contains 13 residues. Germline V gene data show CDR1 as KGHSH and CDR2 as LQKENI. CDR3 nucleotide sequence: TGTGCCAGCTCACAACAGGGTAACACTGAAGCTTTCTTT. Translating gives CASSQQGNTEAFF.

The J gene is TRBJ2-1, the V gene TRBV19; D may be TRBD1 (6 bases). This CDR3 has 15 amino acids. The germline gives CDR1 LNHDA, CDR2 SQIVND (reference sequence). With 4 bases removed from V and 9 bases from J, the gap between germline ends came to 19 bases. CDR3 bases: TGTGCCAGTAGTACCTCCGGGTACAGGGTTGGTGAGCAGTTCTTC. It translates to CASSTSGYRVGEQFF.

The chain joins TRBV10-3 to TRBJ2-7; 9 nucleotides line up with TRBD1. V lost 2 bases, J lost 2 bases, and 10 bases stayed unmatched. This CDR3 is built from 17 residues. The V gene's germline CDR1 is ENHRY and CDR2 SYGVKD. CDR3 DNA sequence: TGTGCCATCAGTGAGGCTACCCCGGGACAGGGCCCCTACGAGCAGTACTTC. Translation: CAISEATPGQGPYEQYF.

This clone appeared once. This chain uses TRBV7-8 with TRBJ2-1; perhaps TRBD2 as D (6 bases). Germline V CDR1 and CDR2: SGHVS, FQNEAQ. The CDR3 totals 13 residues. V dropped 6 bases and J dropped 0 bases, with 6 bases sitting between them. The CDR3 bases are TGTGCCAGCAGGGGGGGCTCCTACAATGAGCAGTTCTTC. Residues: CASRGGSYNEQFF.

The CDR3 nucleotides are TGTGCCAGCAGCCAAACTTACAGGGGGAACACTGAAGCTTTCTTT. Amino acid sequence: CASSQTYRGNTEAFF. J is TRBJ1-1 and V is TRBV14, with 7 bases that match TRBD1. The V and J ends lost 2 bases and 1 base, in that order; junction bases with no gene match: 4. Germline V gene sequence: CDR1 SGHDN, CDR2 FVKESK. CDR3 length: 15 residues.